These T cell receptor beta chains were read from a single sample in a study of T cells expressing NK-cell markers. TCRdb re-called the 5' RACE reads, yielding one record per CDR3 amino acid sequence without DNA. The table gives 300,000 to 450,000 distinct CDR3 sequences; the top ten clones make up 5.2% of it. The sample taken for sequencing was blood T cells: a sorted CD56 or NKG2C T cell subset, CD4+ or CD8+ T cells, or bulk PBMC T cells (not recorded which). The source is a man aged 18 to 69 in good health. Each CDR3 is given with its conserved first and last residue. The order of the fields is J gene, V gene, CDR3 protein.

>TRBJ1-6|TRBV7-6
CASSLSVGIGLDSPLHF
>TRBJ1-5|TRBV12-3/TRBV12-4
CASGTGRQPQHF
>TRBJ2-7|TRBV28
CASSRTRGQGAYEQYF
>TRBJ1-1|TRBV3-1
CASSPSGAGTEAFF
>TRBJ2-1|TRBV18
CASSPRGASGVVTLNEQFF
>TRBJ1-5|TRBV6-1
CASRQQGSLNQPQHF
>TRBJ1-6|TRBV20-1
CSAPTVNNSPLHF
>TRBJ2-7|TRBV27
CASKMRTSGTYEQYF
>TRBJ2-5|TRBV28
CASSLKAGVTETQYF
>TRBJ1-1|TRBV19
CASSIAQPGDRNTEAFF
>TRBJ1-5|TRBV7-8
CASSPRTGGSQPQHF
>TRBJ2-1|TRBV7-2
CASSSQHNEQFF
>TRBJ1-5|TRBV20-1
CSATETGGMYQPQHF
>TRBJ2-5|TRBV7-3
CASSLTGGGQETQYF
>TRBJ1-1|TRBV7-9
CAGGQGGSTFF
>TRBJ1-1|TRBV19
CASSHVNTEAFF
>TRBJ1-1|TRBV20-1
CSASTGGGTEAFF
>TRBJ2-3|TRBV10-3
CAISESTGGVTDTQYF
>TRBJ2-3|TRBV6-1
CASTKGRRTDTQYF
>TRBJ2-5|TRBV7-2
CASSAIGLGKSQETQYF
>TRBJ2-7|TRBV5-1
CASSLQEAPVDEQYF
>TRBJ2-7|TRBV11-2
CASSLRWTSGGASVEQYF
>TRBJ2-3|TRBV19
CASKTEPSTDTQYF
>TRBJ2-1|TRBV6-2/TRBV6-3
CASSYSIAGVAGGPYYNEQFF
>TRBJ2-7|TRBV2
CASRGTLQGPEQYF
>TRBJ2-5|TRBV7-9
CASSFGPGVAQETQYF
>TRBJ1-2|TRBV2
CASSPETNYGYTF
>TRBJ2-2|TRBV11-2
CASSLKLGTFNTGELFF
>TRBJ2-1|TRBV2
CASSDVQLQFF
>TRBJ2-5|TRBV6-5
CASSWQLAYGETQYF
>TRBJ1-5|TRBV2
CASSVMGNQPQHF
>TRBJ2-7|TRBV15
CATSFNRGPQYEQYF
>TRBJ2-4|TRBV5-1
CASSGYLGGAKNIQYF
>TRBJ2-4|TRBV7-8
CASSAGTGSTIQYF
>TRBJ2-3|TRBV3-1
CASSLRGTSTDTQYF
>TRBJ2-1|TRBV3-1
CASSFSAGTGNNEQFF
>TRBJ1-2|TRBV18
CASSRDREAGYTF
>TRBJ1-5|TRBV7-8
CASSLARFGVTQHF
>TRBJ2-5|TRBV24-1
CATVHWPSGTQYF
>TRBJ2-7|TRBV7-8
CASSSSRLAGASVSSYEQYF
>TRBJ1-4|TRBV10-3
CATQQGADEKLFF